The 27 T cell receptor beta chains below all came from one sample that was sequenced in a study of blood T cell repertoires in COVID-19. Sequenced by immunoSEQ multiplex PCR; TCRdb stores in-frame clones only, minus some. The data contain 95,000 to 100,000 clones, 81% of them singletons. What was sequenced was peripheral blood. The receptors were sampled from a woman of 80 years or more with acute or convalescent COVID-19.

This chain connects TRBV27 to TRBJ1-6; 7 nucleotides line up with TRBD1. Germline values: CDR1 MNHEY, CDR2 SMNVEV (reference sequence). Germline trimming cut 0 bases from V and 3 bases from J; bases unmatched to any gene: 5. The CDR3 covers 17 residues. CDR3 amino acids: CASSLSIRDSYNSPLHF. CDR3 bases: TGTGCCAGCAGTTTATCAATCCGGGACAGCTATAATTCACCCCTCCACTTT.

This CDR3 is CASSQASGGGTDTQYF. The CDR3 nucleotides are TGTGCCAGCAGCCAAGCTAGCGGGGGGGGCACAGATACGCAGTATTTT. The chain couples TRBV3-1 (or the pseudogene TRBV3-2) to TRBJ2-3; the match to TRBD2 covers 12 bases. Germline V lookup: CDR1 LGHDT, CDR2 YNNKEL (reference sequence). V shed 1 base, J shed 1 base, and the junction held 0 bases outside the gene matches. The CDR3 has 16 residues.

The chain combines TRBV7-9 with TRBJ1-1; possible D gene TRBD1, 5 bases. In germline, CDR1 is SEHNR, CDR2 FQNEAQ (reference sequence). V lost 5 bases to trimming and J lost 5 bases, with 15 bases between them. This CDR3 has 14 amino acids. The CDR3 DNA sequence: TGTGCCAGCAGCCAGGGTGGGTCTGGGACTGAAGCTTTCTTT. It specifies CASSQGGSGTEAFF.

The V call is TRBV28, the J call TRBJ1-2; D possibly corresponds to TRBD1 (6 bases). CDR1 and CDR2 from the germline V gene are MDHEN and SYDVKM. The CDR3 runs to 14 residues. V gave up 10 bases and J gave up 3 bases, with 18 bases separating them. The CDR3 here is CAILSRDNHYGYTF. As DNA, the CDR3 is TGTGCCATTTTATCTCGGGACAACCACTATGGCTACACCTTC.

The chain links TRBV6-6 to TRBJ2-2, with 9 bases that match TRBD1. The CDR3 length is 15 residues. The germline gives CDR1 MNHNY, CDR2 SVGAGI (reference sequence). V trimming: 6 bases; J trimming: 8 bases; junction bases outside the gene matches: 10. Here the CDR3 DNA reads TGTGCCAGCAGCCCACGGACAGGGGACATTGGGGAGCTGTTTTTT. Protein product: CASSPRTGDIGELFF.

The rearrangement uses TRBV2 and TRBJ2-2; D possibly corresponds to TRBD1 (6 bases). The CDR3 length is 15 residues. Germline loops: CDR1 SNHLY, CDR2 FYNNEI. The germline V and J ends were trimmed by 6 bases and 7 bases, with 18 bases remaining between them. As DNA, the CDR3 is TGTGCCAGCAGGGGTCCAACAGGGACCATCGGGGAGCTGTTTTTT. It encodes CASRGPTGTIGELFF. The full variable domain, in which reference TRBV2 and TRBJ2-2 provide the parts outside the CDR3, is EPEVTQTPSHQVTQMGQEVILRCVPISNHLYFYWYRQILGQKVEFLVSFYNNEISEKSEIFDDQFSVERPDGSNFTLKIRSTKLEDSAMYFCASRGPTGTIGELFFGEGSRLTVL.

The chain employs TRBV18 and TRBJ1-1, with 9 bases lining up with TRBD1. The trim removed 6 bases at V and 11 bases at J, leaving 19 bases unmatched. CDR1 is KGHSH, CDR2 LQKENI, per germline. The CDR3 covers 16 residues. CDR3 region: CASSPQRTGEGYLAFF. CDR3 nucleotides: TGTGCCAGCTCGCCGCAGCGGACAGGGGAGGGGTATCTGGCTTTCTTT.

This chain joins TRBV6-2 or TRBV6-3 and TRBJ1-6, with 7 bases that match TRBD1. After removal of 4 bases from V and 4 bases from J, the junction contained 4 bases not matched to a gene. The CDR3 totals 15 residues. The germline CDR1 and CDR2 sequences are MNHEY and SVGEGT. The CDR3 nucleotides are TGTGCCAGCAGTTGGGGACAGATGTATAATTCACCCCTCCACTTT. Its translation: CASSWGQMYNSPLHF.

The V gene is TRBV30, the J gene TRBJ1-3, with 12 bases that match TRBD1. Germline trimming cut 1 base from V and 8 bases from J; bases unmatched to any gene: 3. CDR3 size: 14 residues. The V gene's germline CDR1 is GTSNPN and CDR2 SVGIG (reference sequence). CDR3 DNA: TGTGCCTGGAGTGCGGGACAGGGGGCTCACACCATATATTTT. It codes for CAWSAGQGAHTIYF. Together with reference TRBV30 and TRBJ1-3, the CDR3 gives the full variable domain: SQTIHQWPATLVQPVGSPLSLECTVEGTSNPNLYWYRQAAGRGLQLLFYSVGIGQISSEVPQNLSASRPQDRQFILSSKKLLLSDSGFYLCAWSAGQGAHTIYFGEGSWLTVV.

V usage is TRBV7-2 and J usage is TRBJ2-3; 8 nucleotides align to TRBD2. Germline V gives CDR1 SGHTA, CDR2 FQGNSA. The trim removed 5 bases at V and 1 base at J, leaving 8 bases unmatched. The CDR3 has 16 residues. As DNA, the CDR3 is TGTGCCAGCAGCCACCAGCGGGGGCGGGGCACAGATACGCAGTATTTT. It encodes CASSHQRGRGTDTQYF.

This clone was found once. This sequence joins TRBV19 and TRBJ1-5; 12 positions match TRBD1. Germline CDR1 LNHDA, CDR2 SQIVND (reference sequence). This CDR3 is 18 amino acids long. The ends lost 7 bases at V and 6 bases at J; junction bases unmatched: 16. The CDR3 here is CASTLGRDRGLNSQPQHF. The DNA of the CDR3 is TGTGCCAGTACTCTAGGCCGGGACAGGGGGCTTAATAGTCAGCCCCAGCATTTT.

The chain combines TRBV10-3 with TRBJ1-1, with D perhaps matching TRBD1 (5 bases). The germline CDR1 and CDR2 sequences are ENHRY and SYGVKD. Trimming cost V 8 bases and J 0 bases, with 10 bases left between them. This CDR3 is 13 amino acids long. This chain's CDR3 is CAIGGGLNTEAFF. CDR3 bases: TGTGCCATCGGGGGGGGATTGAACACTGAAGCTTTCTTT.

The genes are TRBV5-8 and TRBJ2-2; 12 positions match TRBD1. The trim removed 4 bases at V and 6 bases at J, leaving 7 bases unmatched. CDR1 and CDR2 from the germline V gene are SGHTS and YDEGEE. The length of the CDR3 is 16 residues. The CDR3 here is CASSPSGTGGPGELFF. The CDR3 DNA is TGTGCCAGCAGCCCCTCCGGGACAGGGGGCCCCGGGGAGCTGTTTTTT.

The V call is TRBV5-4, the J call TRBJ2-7, with TRBD2 matching 9 bases. J was trimmed by 7 bases and V by 3 bases; bases with no gene match: 5. This CDR3 has 13 amino acids. In germline, CDR1 is SGHNT, CDR2 YYREEE (reference sequence). The CDR3 loop is CASSSAGGFEQYV. CDR3 coding DNA: TGTGCCAGCAGCTCCGCGGGAGGGTTTGAGCAGTACGTC.

The genes are TRBV5-1 and TRBJ1-1; D is uncertain. This CDR3 comprises 15 residues. The ends were cut back, 0 bases at V and 0 bases at J, with 9 bases in the middle. In germline, CDR1 is SGHRS, CDR2 YFSETQ. CDR3 sequence reads: CASSLDPGMNTEAFF. The CDR3 DNA reads TGCGCCAGCAGCTTGGATCCAGGCATGAACACTGAAGCTTTCTTT.

The chain uses TRBV2 and TRBJ1-1; D call uncertain. The CDR3 has 15 amino acids. Trimming stripped 2 bases from V and 0 bases from J, with 10 bases between. In germline, CDR1 is SNHLY, CDR2 FYNNEI. CDR3 bases: TGTGCCAGCAGTGAACGGAACACTATGAACACTGAAGCTTTCTTT. Its translation: CASSERNTMNTEAFF.

The V gene is TRBV9, the J gene TRBJ1-2; TRBD1 is a possible D gene (5 bases). Germline V gene sequence: CDR1 SGDLS, CDR2 YYNGEE. There are 13 residues in the CDR3. V shed 6 bases and J shed 5 bases, with 14 bases lying between them. CDR3 nucleotide sequence: TGTGCCAGCACCCTCGGCGGGGGTTATGGCTACACCTTC. This codes for CASTLGGGYGYTF.

V usage is TRBV7-2 and J usage is TRBJ2-4, with 7 bases identical to TRBD1. Germline V lookup: CDR1 SGHTA, CDR2 FQGNSA. The CDR3 totals 14 residues. Germline trimming cut 7 bases from V and 0 bases from J; bases unmatched to any gene: 3. In nucleotides, the CDR3 is TGTGCCAGCACCGGGACAGTAGCCAAAAACATTCAGTACTTC. Residues: CASTGTVAKNIQYF.

The chain carries TRBV19 and TRBJ2-7, with 8 bases that match TRBD1. CDR1 and CDR2 (germline): LNHDA, SQIVND (reference sequence). CDR3 length: 16 amino acids. Losses at the gene ends were 3 bases for V and 3 bases for J; bases not matched to a gene: 10. The CDR3 coding sequence is TGTGCCAGTAGTATCTATAGACAGGGGTCTAACTACGAGCAGTACTTC. Amino acid sequence: CASSIYRQGSNYEQYF.

The chain links TRBV6-5 to TRBJ1-1; TRBD1 matches 7 bases. Germline CDR1 is MNHEY and CDR2 is SVGAGI. V shed 2 bases and J 3 bases; nucleotides not matched to a gene: 0. The CDR3 length is 13 residues. The CDR3 coding sequence is TGTGCCAGCAGTTACGACAGGGACACTGAAGCTTTCTTT. It translates to CASSYDRDTEAFF.

In this sample, this clone turned up a few times. In nucleotides, the CDR3 is TGTGCCAGCAGTGGCCAGATTAACTCTGGAAACACCATATATTTT. Its translation is CASSGQINSGNTIYF. The rearrangement links TRBV2 to TRBJ1-3; D gene ambiguous. Trimming removed 4 bases from V and 0 bases from J, with 10 bases in between. This CDR3 is 15 amino acids long. The germline V gene has CDR1 SNHLY and CDR2 FYNNEI.

The chain's CDR3 is CASTIQGASTEAFF. The DNA of the CDR3 is TGTGCCAGCACCATACAGGGGGCTAGCACTGAAGCTTTCTTT. The chain is built from TRBV3-1 (or the pseudogene TRBV3-2) and TRBJ1-1; TRBD1 matches 9 bases. The germline V gene has CDR1 LGHDT and CDR2 YNNKEL (reference sequence). There are 14 residues in the CDR3. With V trimmed by 7 bases and J by 4 bases, 7 bases remained unmatched.

Points on this clone: Other DNA sequences in the sample encode the same CDR3. J is TRBJ1-2 and V is TRBV12-3 or TRBV12-4, with 7 bases that match TRBD1. Trimming cost V 5 bases and J 2 bases; bases outside gene matches: 2. The CDR3 is made up of 13 amino acids. CDR3 bases: TGTGCCAGCAGTAAACAGGGGAACTATGGCTACACCTTC. Amino acids: CASSKQGNYGYTF.

The rearrangement links TRBV15 to TRBJ2-3; TRBD2 matches 16 bases. After removal of 5 bases from V and 2 bases from J, the junction contained 7 bases not matched to a gene. In germline, CDR1 is LNHNV, CDR2 YYDKDF (reference sequence). This CDR3 comprises 18 residues. The CDR3 coding sequence is TGTGCCACCAGCGGACCCGGGACTAGCGGGGGGGCCACAGATACGCAGTATTTT. This encodes CATSGPGTSGGATDTQYF.

The chain joins TRBV5-1 to TRBJ1-3; TRBD1 matches at 7 bases. The CDR3 runs to 16 residues. Looked up from germline, CDR1 is SGHRS and CDR2 is YFSETQ. After removal of 3 bases from V and 1 base from J, the junction contained 7 bases not matched to a gene. The CDR3 here is CASSSGQEGSGNTIYF. DNA for the CDR3: TGCGCCAGCAGCTCAGGACAGGAGGGTTCTGGAAACACCATATATTTT.

This clone was counted only a few times. The chain combines TRBV7-2 with TRBJ1-2; 10 positions agree with TRBD1. This CDR3 is built from 14 residues. After removal of 4 bases from V and 4 bases from J, the junction contained 3 bases not matched to a gene. Germline V gene data show CDR1 as SGHTA and CDR2 as FQGNSA. The CDR3 here is CASSSDRGTYGYTF. DNA of the CDR3: TGTGCCAGCAGCTCGGACAGGGGGACCTATGGCTACACCTTC.

The V gene is TRBV7-2, the J gene TRBJ2-2; D is ambiguous. V lost 1 base, J lost 2 bases, and 14 bases lay in between. CDR1 is SGHTA and CDR2 is FQGNSA in the germline V gene. This CDR3 is 17 amino acids long. In DNA form, the CDR3 reads TGTGCCAGCAGCTTAGTTCCAGGCTACACTAACACCGGGGAGCTGTTTTTT. It is translated as CASSLVPGYTNTGELFF.